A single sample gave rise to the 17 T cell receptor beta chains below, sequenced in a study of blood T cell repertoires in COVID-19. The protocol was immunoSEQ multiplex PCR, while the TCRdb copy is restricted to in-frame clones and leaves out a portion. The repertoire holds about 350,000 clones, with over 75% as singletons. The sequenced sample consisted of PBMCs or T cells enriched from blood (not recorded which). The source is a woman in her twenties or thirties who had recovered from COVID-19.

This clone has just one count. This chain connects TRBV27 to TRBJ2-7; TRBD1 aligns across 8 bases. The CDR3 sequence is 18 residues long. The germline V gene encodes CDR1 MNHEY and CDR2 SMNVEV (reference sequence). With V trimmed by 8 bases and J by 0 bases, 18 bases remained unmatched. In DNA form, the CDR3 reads TGTGCCAGCGGGCTTCGGGGACAGGCCGTGGGAGTCTCCTACGAGCAGTACTTC. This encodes CASGLRGQAVGVSYEQYF.

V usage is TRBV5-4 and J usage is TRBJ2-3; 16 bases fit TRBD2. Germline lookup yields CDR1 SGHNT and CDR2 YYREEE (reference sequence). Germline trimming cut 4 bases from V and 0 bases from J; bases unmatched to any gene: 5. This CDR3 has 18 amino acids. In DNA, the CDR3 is TGTGCCAGCAGCAGGGAGGGACTAGCGGGGGGGAGCACAGATACGCAGTATTTT. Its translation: CASSREGLAGGSTDTQYF.

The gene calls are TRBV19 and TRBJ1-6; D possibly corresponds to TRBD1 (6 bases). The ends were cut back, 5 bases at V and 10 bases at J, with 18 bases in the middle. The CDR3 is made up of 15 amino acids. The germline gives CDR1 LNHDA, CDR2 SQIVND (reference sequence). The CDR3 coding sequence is TGTGCCAGTAGTCCCCCCCCGGGGGGCAGGTCACCCCTCCACTTT. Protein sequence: CASSPPPGGRSPLHF. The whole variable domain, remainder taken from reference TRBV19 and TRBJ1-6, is DGGITQSPKYLFRKEGQNVTLSCEQNLNHDAMYWYRQDPGQGLRLIYYSQIVNDFQKGDIAEGYSVSREKKESFPLTVTSAQKNPTAFYLCASSPPPGGRSPLHFGNGTRLTVT.

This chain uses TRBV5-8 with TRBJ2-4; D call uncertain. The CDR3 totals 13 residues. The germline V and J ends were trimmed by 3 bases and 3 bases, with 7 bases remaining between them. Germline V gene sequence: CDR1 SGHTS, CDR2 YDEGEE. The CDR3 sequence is CASSSSDKNIQYF. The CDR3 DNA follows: TGTGCCAGCAGCTCAAGCGACAAAAACATTCAGTACTTC.

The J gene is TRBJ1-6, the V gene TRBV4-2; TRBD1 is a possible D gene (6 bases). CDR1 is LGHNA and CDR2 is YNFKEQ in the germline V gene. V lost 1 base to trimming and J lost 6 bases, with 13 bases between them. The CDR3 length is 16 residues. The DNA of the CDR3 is TGTGCCAGCAGCCAAGGACACAGGGCCGGTAATTCACCCCTCCACTTT. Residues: CASSQGHRAGNSPLHF.

The CDR3 DNA is TGTGCCAGCAGTACCTGGGACAGGGAAGGCAACTATGGCTACACCTTC. Residues: CASSTWDREGNYGYTF. The J gene is TRBJ1-2, the V gene TRBV6-2 or TRBV6-3, with 9 bases fitting TRBD1. The CDR3 extends over 16 amino acids. V shed 5 bases, J shed 2 bases, and the junction held 9 bases outside the gene matches. CDR1 is MNHEY, CDR2 SVGEGT, per germline.

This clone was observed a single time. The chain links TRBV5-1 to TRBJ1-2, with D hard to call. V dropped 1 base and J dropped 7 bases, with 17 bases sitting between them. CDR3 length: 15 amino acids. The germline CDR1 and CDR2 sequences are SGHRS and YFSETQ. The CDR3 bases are TGCGCCAGCAGCTTGAACCAGATCCGGGCGGGTGGCTACACCTTC. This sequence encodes CASSLNQIRAGGYTF.

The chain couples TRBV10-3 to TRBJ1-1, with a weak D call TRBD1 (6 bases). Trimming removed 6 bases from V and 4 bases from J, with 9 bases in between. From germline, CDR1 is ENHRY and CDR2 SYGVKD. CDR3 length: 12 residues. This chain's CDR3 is CAISRDTTEAFF. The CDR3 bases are TGTGCCATCAGCCGGGACACCACTGAAGCTTTCTTT.

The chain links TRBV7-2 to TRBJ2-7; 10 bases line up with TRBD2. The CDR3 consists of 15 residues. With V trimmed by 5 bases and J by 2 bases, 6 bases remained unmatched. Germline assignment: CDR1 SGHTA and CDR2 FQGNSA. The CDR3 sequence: CASSILAGGPYEQYF. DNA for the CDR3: TGTGCCAGCAGCATTTTAGCGGGGGGACCCTACGAGCAGTACTTC.

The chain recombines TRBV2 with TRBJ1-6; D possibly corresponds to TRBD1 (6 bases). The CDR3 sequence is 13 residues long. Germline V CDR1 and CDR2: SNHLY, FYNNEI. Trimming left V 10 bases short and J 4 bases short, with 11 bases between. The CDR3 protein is CATGTNYNSPLHF. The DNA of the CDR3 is TGTGCCACCGGGACAAATTATAATTCACCCCTCCACTTT. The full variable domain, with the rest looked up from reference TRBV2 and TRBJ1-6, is EPEVTQTPSHQVTQMGQEVILRCVPISNHLYFYWYRQILGQKVEFLVSFYNNEISEKSEIFDDQFSVERPDGSNFTLKIRSTKLEDSAMYFCATGTNYNSPLHFGNGTRLTVT.

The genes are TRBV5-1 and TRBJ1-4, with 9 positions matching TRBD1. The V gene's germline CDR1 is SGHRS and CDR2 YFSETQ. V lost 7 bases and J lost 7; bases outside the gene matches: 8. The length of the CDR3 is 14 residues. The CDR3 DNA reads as TGCGCCAGCTCCCGGACAGGGGATCGTGAAAAACTGTTTTTT. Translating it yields CASSRTGDREKLFF.

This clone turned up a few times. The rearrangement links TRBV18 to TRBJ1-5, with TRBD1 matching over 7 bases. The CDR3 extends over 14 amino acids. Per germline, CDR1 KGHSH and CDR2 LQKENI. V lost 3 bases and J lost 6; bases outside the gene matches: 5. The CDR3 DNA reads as TGTGCCAGCTCACCGGACAGGCTGACTCAGCCCCAGCATTTT. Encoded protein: CASSPDRLTQPQHF.

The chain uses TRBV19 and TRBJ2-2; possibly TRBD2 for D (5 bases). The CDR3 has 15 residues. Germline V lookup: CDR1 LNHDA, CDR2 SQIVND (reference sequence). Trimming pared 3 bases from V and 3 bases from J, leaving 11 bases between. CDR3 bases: TGTGCCAGTAGTATGTTAATGAGGGACACCGGGGAGCTGTTTTTT. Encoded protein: CASSMLMRDTGELFF.

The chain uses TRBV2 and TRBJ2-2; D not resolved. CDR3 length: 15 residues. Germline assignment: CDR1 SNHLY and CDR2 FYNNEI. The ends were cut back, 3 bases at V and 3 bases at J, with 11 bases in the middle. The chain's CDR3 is CASSDQIVDTGELFF. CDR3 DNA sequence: TGTGCCAGCAGTGACCAGATCGTCGACACCGGGGAGCTGTTTTTT.

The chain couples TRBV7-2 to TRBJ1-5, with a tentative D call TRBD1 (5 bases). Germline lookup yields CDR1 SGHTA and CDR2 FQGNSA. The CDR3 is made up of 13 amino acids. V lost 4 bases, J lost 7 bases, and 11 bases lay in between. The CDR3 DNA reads TGTGCCAGCAGCTCAGGGATGGGACAGCCCCAGCATTTT. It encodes CASSSGMGQPQHF.

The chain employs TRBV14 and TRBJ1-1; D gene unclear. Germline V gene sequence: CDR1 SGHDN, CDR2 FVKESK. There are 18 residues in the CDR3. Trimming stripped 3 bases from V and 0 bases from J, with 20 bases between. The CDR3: CASSHRGTRVGMNTEAFF. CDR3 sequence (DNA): TGTGCCAGCAGCCATCGAGGTACGAGGGTAGGGATGAACACTGAAGCTTTCTTT.

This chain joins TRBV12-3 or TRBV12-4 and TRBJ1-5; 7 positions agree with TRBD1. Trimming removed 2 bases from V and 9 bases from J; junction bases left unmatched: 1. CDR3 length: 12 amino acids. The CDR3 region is CASSLPGGPQHF. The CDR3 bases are TGTGCCAGCAGTTTACCAGGGGGGCCCCAGCATTTT.